This T cell receptor (beta chain) was observed in a study of control samples from healthy donors and cancer patients. Per the germline V gene, CDR1 is ENHRY and CDR2 is SYGVKD. Trimming took off 4 bases at V and 3 bases at J, with 9 bases between the two ends. The CDR3 covers 13 residues. Method: immunoSEQ multiplex PCR; TCRdb's copy keeps in-frame clones and lacks some. The sample lists fewer than 200,000 clones; approximately 95% were seen once. This sequence joins TRBV10-3 and TRBJ2-5; perhaps TRBD2 as D (6 bases). Material: blood. This receptor was identified in a man aged 18 to 29 in good health. CDR3 nucleotides: TGTGCCATCAGTGGGTCGGGGGAAGAGACCCAGTACTTC. Translation: CAISGSGEETQYF.